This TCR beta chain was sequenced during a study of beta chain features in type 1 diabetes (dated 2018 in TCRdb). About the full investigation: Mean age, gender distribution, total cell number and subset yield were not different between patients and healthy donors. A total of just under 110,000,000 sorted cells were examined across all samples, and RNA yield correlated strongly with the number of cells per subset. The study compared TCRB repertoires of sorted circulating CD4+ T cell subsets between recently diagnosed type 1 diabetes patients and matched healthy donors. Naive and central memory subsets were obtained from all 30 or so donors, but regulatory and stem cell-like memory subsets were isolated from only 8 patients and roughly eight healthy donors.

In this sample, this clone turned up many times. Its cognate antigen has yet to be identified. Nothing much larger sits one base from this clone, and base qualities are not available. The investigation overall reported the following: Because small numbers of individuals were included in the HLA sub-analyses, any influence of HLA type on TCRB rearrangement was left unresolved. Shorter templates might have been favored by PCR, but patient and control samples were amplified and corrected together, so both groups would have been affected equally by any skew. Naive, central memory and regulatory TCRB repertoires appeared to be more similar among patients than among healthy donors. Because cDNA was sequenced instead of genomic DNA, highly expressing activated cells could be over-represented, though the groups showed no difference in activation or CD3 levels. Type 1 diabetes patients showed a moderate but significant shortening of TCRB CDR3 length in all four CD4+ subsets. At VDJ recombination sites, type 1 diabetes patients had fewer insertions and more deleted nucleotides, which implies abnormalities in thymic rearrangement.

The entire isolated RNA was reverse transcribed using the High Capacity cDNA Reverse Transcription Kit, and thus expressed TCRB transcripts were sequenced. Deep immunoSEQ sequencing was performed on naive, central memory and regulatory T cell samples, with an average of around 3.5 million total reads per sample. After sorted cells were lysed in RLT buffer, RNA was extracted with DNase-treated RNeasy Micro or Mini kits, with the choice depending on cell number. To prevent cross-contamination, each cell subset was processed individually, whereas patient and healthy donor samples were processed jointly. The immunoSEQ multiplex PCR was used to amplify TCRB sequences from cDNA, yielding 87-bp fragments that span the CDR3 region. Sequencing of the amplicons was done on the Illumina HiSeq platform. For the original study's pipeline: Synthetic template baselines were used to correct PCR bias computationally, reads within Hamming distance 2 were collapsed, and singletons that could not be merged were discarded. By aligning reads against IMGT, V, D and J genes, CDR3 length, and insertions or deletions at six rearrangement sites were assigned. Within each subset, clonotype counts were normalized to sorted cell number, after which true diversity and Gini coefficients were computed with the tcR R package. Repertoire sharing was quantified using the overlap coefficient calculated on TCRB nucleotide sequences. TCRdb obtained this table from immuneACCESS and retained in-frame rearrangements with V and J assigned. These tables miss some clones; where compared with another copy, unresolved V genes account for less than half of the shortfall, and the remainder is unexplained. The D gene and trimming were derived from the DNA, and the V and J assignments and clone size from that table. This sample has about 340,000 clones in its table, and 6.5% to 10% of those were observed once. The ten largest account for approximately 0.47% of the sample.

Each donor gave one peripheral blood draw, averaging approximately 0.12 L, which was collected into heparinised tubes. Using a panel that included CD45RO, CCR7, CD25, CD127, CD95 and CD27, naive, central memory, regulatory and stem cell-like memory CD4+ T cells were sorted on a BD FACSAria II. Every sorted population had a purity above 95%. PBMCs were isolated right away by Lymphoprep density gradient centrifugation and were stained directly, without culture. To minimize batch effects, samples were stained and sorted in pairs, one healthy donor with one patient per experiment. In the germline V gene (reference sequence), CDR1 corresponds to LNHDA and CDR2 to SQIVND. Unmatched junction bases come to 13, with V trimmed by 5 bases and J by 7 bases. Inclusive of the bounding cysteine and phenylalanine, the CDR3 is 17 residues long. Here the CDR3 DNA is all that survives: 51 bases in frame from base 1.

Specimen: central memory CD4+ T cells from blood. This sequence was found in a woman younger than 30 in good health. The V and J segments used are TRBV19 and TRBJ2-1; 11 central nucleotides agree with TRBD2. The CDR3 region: CASSSLRLAGNGNEQFF. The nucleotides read TGTGCCAGTAGTTCCCTTAGACTAGCGGGAAATGGTAATGAGCAGTTCTTC.